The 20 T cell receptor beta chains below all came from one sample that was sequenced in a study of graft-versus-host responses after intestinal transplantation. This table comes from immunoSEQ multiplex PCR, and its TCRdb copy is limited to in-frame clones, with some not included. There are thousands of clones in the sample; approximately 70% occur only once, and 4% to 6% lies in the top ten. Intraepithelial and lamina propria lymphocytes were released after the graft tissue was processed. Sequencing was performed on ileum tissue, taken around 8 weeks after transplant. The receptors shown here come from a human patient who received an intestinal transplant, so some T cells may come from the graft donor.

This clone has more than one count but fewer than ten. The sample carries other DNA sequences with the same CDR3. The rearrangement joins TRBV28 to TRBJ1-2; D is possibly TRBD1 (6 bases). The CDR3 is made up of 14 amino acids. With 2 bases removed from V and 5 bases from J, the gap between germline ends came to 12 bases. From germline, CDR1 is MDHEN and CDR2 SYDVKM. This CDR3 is CASSLPTGGYGYTF. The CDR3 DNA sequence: TGTGCCAGCAGTTTACCGACAGGCGGGTATGGCTACACCTTC.

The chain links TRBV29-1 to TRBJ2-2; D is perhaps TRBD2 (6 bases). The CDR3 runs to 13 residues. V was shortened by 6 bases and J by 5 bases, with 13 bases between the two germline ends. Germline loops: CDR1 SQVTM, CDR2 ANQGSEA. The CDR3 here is CSVELAPTGELFF. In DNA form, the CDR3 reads TGCAGCGTAGAACTAGCTCCAACCGGGGAGCTGTTTTTT.

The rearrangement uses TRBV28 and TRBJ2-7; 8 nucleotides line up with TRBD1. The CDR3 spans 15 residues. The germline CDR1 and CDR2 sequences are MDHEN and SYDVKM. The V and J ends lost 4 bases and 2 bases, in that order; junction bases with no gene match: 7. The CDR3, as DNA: TGTGCCAGCAGTTCCTGGACAGGGCGACCCTACGAGCAGTACGTC. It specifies CASSSWTGRPYEQYV.

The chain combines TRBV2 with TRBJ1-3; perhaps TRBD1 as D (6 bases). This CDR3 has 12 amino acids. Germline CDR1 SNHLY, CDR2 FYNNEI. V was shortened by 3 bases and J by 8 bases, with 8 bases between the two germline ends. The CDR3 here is CASSDRGYTIYF. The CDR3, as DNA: TGTGCCAGCAGTGACAGGGGTTACACCATATATTTT.

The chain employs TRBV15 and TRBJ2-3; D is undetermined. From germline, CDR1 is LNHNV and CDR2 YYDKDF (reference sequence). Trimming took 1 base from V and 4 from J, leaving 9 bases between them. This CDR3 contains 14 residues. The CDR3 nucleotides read TGTGCCACCAGCAGAGTTACAGATCCAGATACGCAGTATTTT. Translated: CATSRVTDPDTQYF.

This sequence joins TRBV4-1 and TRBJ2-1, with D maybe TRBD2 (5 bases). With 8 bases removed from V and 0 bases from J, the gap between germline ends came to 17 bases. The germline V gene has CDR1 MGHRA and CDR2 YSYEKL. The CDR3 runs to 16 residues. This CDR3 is CASLKHPTNSYNEQFF. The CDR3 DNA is TGCGCCAGCTTAAAACATCCGACTAACTCCTACAATGAGCAGTTCTTC.

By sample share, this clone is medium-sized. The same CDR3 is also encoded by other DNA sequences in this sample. CDR3 DNA sequence: TGTGCCAGCAGTTTAGGGGCAGACAATCAGCCCCAGCATTTT. Its protein product is CASSLGADNQPQHF. The chain joins TRBV27 to TRBJ1-5, with D possibly TRBD1 on 5 matching bases. The CDR3 has 14 residues. Between the trimmed V and J ends, which lost 2 bases and 3 bases, there was a span of 8 bases. From germline, CDR1 is MNHEY and CDR2 SMNVEV (reference sequence).

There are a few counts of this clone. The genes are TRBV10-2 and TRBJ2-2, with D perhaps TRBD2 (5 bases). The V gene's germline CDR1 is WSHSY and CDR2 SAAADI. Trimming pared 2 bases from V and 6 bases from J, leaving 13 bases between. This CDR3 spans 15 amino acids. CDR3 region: CASSERGLEAGELFF. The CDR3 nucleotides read TGCGCCAGCAGTGAGAGAGGGCTTGAGGCCGGGGAGCTGTTTTTT.

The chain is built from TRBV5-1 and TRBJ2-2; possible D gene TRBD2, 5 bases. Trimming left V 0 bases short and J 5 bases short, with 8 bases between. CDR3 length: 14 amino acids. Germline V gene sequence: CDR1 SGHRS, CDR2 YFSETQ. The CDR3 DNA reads TGCGCCAGCAGCTTGGATCGGGAAACCGGGGAGCTGTTTTTT. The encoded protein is CASSLDRETGELFF. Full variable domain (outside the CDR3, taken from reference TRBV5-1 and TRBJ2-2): KAGVTQTPRYLIKTRGQQVTLSCSPISGHRSVSWYQQTPGQGLQFLFEYFSETQRNKGNFPGRFSGRQFSNSRSEMNVSTLELGDSALYLCASSLDRETGELFFGEGSRLTVL.

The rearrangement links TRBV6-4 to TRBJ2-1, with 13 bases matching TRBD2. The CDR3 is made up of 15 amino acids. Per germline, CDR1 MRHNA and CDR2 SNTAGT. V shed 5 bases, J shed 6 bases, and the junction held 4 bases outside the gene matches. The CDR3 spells CASSTTSGGANEQFF. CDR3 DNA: TGTGCCAGCAGTACCACTAGCGGGGGGGCCAATGAGCAGTTCTTC.

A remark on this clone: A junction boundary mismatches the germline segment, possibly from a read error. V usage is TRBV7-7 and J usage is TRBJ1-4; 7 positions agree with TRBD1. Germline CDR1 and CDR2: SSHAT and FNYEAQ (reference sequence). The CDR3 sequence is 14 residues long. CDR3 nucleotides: TGTGCTAGCAGCGGTACAGGGGTATTTGAAAAACTGTTTTTT. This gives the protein CASSGTGVFEKLFF.

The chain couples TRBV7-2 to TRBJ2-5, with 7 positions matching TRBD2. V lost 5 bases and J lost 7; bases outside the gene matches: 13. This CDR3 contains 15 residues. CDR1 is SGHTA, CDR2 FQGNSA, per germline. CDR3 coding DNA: TGTGCCAGCAGCGAATTTGGACTAGTGCGTGGGACCCAGTACTTC. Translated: CASSEFGLVRGTQYF.

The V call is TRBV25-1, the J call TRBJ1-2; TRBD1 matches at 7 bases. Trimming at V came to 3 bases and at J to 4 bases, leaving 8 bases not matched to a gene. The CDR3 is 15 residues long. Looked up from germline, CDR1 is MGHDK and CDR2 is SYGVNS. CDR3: CASSDLGTDSYGYTF. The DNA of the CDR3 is TGTGCCAGCAGTGACCTTGGGACAGACAGCTATGGCTACACCTTC.

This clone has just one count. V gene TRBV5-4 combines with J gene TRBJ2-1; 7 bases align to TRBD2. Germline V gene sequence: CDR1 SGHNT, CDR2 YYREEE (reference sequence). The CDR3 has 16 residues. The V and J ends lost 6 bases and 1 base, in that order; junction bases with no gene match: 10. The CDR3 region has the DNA TGTGCCAGCACCCTACGGAGGGGAGGGTCCTACAATGAGCAGTTCTTC. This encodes CASTLRRGGSYNEQFF.

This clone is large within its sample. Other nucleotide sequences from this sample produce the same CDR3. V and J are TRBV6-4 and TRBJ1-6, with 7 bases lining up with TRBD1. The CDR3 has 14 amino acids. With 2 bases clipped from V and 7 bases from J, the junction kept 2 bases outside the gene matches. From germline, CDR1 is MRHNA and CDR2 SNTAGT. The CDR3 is CASSDQGGNSPLHF. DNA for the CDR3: TGTGCCAGCAGTGACCAGGGGGGAAATTCACCCCTCCACTTT.

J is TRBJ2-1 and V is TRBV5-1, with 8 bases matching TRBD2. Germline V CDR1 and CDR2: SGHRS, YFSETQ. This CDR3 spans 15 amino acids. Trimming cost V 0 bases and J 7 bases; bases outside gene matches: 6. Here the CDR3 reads CASSLELAGRNEQFF. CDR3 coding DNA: TGCGCCAGCAGCTTGGAGCTAGCGGGTAGAAATGAGCAGTTCTTC.

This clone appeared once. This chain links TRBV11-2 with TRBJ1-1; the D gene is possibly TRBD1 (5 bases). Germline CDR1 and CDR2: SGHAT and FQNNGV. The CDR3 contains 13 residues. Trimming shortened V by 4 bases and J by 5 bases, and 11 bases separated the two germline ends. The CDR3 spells CASSSGLGTEAFF. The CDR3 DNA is TGTGCCAGCAGCTCAGGGTTAGGTACTGAAGCTTTCTTT.

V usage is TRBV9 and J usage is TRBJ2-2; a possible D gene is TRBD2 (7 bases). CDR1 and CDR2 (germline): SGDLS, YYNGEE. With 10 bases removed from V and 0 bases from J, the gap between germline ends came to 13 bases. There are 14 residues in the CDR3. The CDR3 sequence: CAGGGGPNTGELFF. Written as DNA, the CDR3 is TGTGCCGGAGGGGGGGGGCCGAACACCGGGGAGCTGTTTTTT.

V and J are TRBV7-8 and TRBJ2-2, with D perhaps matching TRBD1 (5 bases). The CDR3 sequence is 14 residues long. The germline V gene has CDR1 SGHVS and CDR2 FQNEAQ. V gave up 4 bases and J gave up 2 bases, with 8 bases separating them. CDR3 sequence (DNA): TGTGCCAGCAGCTCGCAGGGAAACACCGGGGAGCTGTTTTTT. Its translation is CASSSQGNTGELFF.

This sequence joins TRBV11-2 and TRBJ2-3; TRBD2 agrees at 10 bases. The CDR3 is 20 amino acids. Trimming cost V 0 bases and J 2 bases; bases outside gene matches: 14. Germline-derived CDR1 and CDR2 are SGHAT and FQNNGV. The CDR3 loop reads CASSLEVGVIAGGLTDTQYF. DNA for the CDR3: TGTGCCAGCAGCTTAGAGGTGGGAGTTATAGCGGGGGGTCTCACAGATACGCAGTATTTT.